The 9 T cell receptor beta chains below all came from one sample that was sequenced in a study of cytomegalovirus exposure and HLA in healthy donors. The study ran its PCR with 60 Vbeta and 13 Jbeta primers. Here immunoSEQ multiplex PCR was the method, and the copy in TCRdb shows in-frame clones only, minus some. This table holds about 150,000 clones, roughly 80% found once. Sequencing was done on a sample of PBMCs. These receptors were collected from a woman aged 35 to 49 in good health and CMV-seronegative.

The chain joins TRBV5-5 to TRBJ2-2; D gene unclear. The germline V and J ends were trimmed by 0 bases and 5 bases, with 8 bases remaining between them. Germline CDR1 reads SGHKS; CDR2 reads YYEKEE (reference sequence). The CDR3 extends over 14 amino acids. This chain's CDR3 is CASSLGSRTGELFF. CDR3 sequence (DNA): TGTGCCAGCAGCTTGGGTAGCCGTACCGGGGAGCTGTTTTTT.

The chain links TRBV28 to TRBJ2-1; 15 bases map to TRBD2. The CDR3 has 19 residues. The J segment lost 9 bases and the V segment lost 2 bases, leaving 14 bases of the junction unmatched. CDR1 is MDHEN, CDR2 SYDVKM, per germline. This CDR3 reads CASSLPRTSGGVIRSEQFF. In DNA, the CDR3 is TGTGCCAGCAGTTTACCCCGGACTAGCGGGGGGGTTATTCGCAGTGAGCAGTTCTTC.

V and J are TRBV7-2 and TRBJ1-1; TRBD1 agrees at 7 bases. With V trimmed by 4 bases and J by 3 bases, 8 bases remained unmatched. CDR1 is SGHTA, CDR2 FQGNSA, per germline. This CDR3 contains 15 residues. CDR3 loop: CASSSRGDLYTEAFF. CDR3 in DNA: TGTGCCAGCAGCTCCAGGGGGGATTTGTACACTGAAGCTTTCTTT.

This chain's CDR3 is CASSANILASPLHF. Here the CDR3 DNA reads TGTGCCAGTAGTGCCAACATCTTGGCTTCACCCCTCCACTTT. The J gene is TRBJ1-6, the V gene TRBV19; D remains unclear. The germline CDR1 and CDR2 sequences are LNHDA and SQIVND (reference sequence). The V and J ends lost 5 bases and 9 bases respectively, with 14 bases between them. The CDR3 contains 14 residues.

The chain links TRBV27 to TRBJ2-5; perhaps TRBD2 as D (6 bases). This CDR3 has 15 residues. Germline CDR1 and CDR2: MNHEY and SMNVEV (reference sequence). The V and J ends lost 3 bases and 4 bases respectively, with 15 bases between them. CDR3 DNA sequence: TGTGCCAGCAGTTTTGGTGGACTGGAGGGAGAGACCCAGTACTTC. Amino acid sequence: CASSFGGLEGETQYF.

The chain has TRBV10-2 and TRBJ2-7; TRBD1 might be the D (6 bases). CDR1 is WSHSY, CDR2 SAAADI, per germline. The CDR3 length is 11 residues. V was pared by 6 bases and J by 3 bases, with 6 bases between. CDR3 protein: CASSRGYEQYF. In nucleotides, the CDR3 is TGCGCCAGCAGCAGGGGCTACGAGCAGTACTTC.

The chain joins TRBV27 to TRBJ2-3; D perhaps matches TRBD2 (6 bases). Germline assignment: CDR1 MNHEY and CDR2 SMNVEV (reference sequence). The CDR3 contains 15 residues. V shed 0 bases and J shed 2 bases, with 9 bases lying between them. The CDR3 protein is CASSLSASVTDTQYF. Written as DNA, the CDR3 is TGTGCCAGCAGTTTATCTGCTAGCGTCACAGATACGCAGTATTTT.

The rearrangement uses TRBV27 and TRBJ1-6; the D is unclear. This CDR3 contains 13 residues. The V end lost 0 bases, the J end lost 9 bases, and 6 bases lay between the germline ends. Per germline, CDR1 MNHEY and CDR2 SMNVEV (reference sequence). CDR3 sequence (DNA): TGTGCCAGCAGTTTATCGGCCCGTTCACCCCTCCACTTT. Amino acid sequence: CASSLSARSPLHF.

V gene TRBV4-3 combines with J gene TRBJ2-3, with D perhaps TRBD1 (5 bases). The CDR3 contains 14 residues. Per the germline V gene, CDR1 is LGHNA and CDR2 is YSLEER. V dropped 3 bases and J dropped 4 bases, with 11 bases sitting between them. CDR3 sequence reads: CASSQGRGPDTQYF. CDR3 sequence (DNA): TGCGCCAGCAGCCAGGGGCGAGGCCCAGATACGCAGTATTTT.